Below are 27 T cell receptor beta chains sequenced from a single sample in a study of T cell responses to AZD1222 COVID-19 vaccine (dated by TCRdb to about 2021). The intended sense of this specimen's time point label: baseline before first vaccination. The library was generated by the immunoSEQ multiplex PCR assay. Held by TCRdb, this immuneACCESS table contains in-frame sequences only and omits some clones. Under half of the omission traces to an unresolved V gene where checked; the cause of the rest is unknown. This sample lists 100,000 to 140,000 clones; around 91% were detected once. Roughly 21% of the sample is in the top ten clones. This specimen was peripheral blood, taken on day 0 of AZD1222 vaccination. The origin of the receptors is an adult in good health.

The rearrangement links TRBV10-1 to TRBJ1-1; unclear D gene. The CDR3 is 13 amino acids. Germline V CDR1 and CDR2: WNHNN, SYGVQD (reference sequence). Between the trimmed V and J ends, which lost 6 bases and 0 bases, there was a span of 8 bases. CDR3 residues: CASSKRMNTEAFF. As DNA, the CDR3 is TGCGCCAGCAGCAAACGCATGAACACTGAAGCTTTCTTT.

The V call is TRBV5-6, the J call TRBJ1-2; 12 nucleotides agree with TRBD1. The length of the CDR3 is 16 residues. Unmatched junction bases numbered 7, after V lost 0 bases and J lost 7 bases. Germline lookup yields CDR1 SGHDT and CDR2 YYEEEE. The CDR3 loop reads CASSLGDRGRLLGYTF. Here the CDR3 DNA reads TGTGCCAGCAGCTTGGGGGACAGGGGGCGGCTCCTTGGCTACACCTTC.

The genes are TRBV9 and TRBJ1-1; unclear D gene. Trimming took off 5 bases at V and 1 base at J, with 9 bases between the two ends. The CDR3 totals 13 residues. Germline CDR1 reads SGDLS; CDR2 reads YYNGEE. The CDR3 protein is CASRPYRNTEAFF. The CDR3 region has the DNA TGTGCCAGCAGACCCTATAGGAACACTGAAGCTTTCTTT.

The chain carries TRBV10-1 and TRBJ1-2, with a weak D call TRBD1 (6 bases). The CDR3 runs to 13 residues. Trimming removed 6 bases at V and 3 bases at J, with 11 bases between. Per the germline V gene, CDR1 is WNHNN and CDR2 is SYGVQD (reference sequence). CDR3 sequence reads: CASSGTPDYGYTF. CDR3 DNA: TGCGCCAGCAGCGGGACACCCGACTATGGCTACACCTTC.

The chain combines TRBV4-1 with TRBJ2-7, with 11 bases fitting TRBD2. This CDR3 has 15 amino acids. Per the germline V gene, CDR1 is MGHRA and CDR2 is YSYEKL. V dropped 4 bases and J dropped 4; count of bases not matched to a gene: 6. CDR3 sequence reads: CASSRTSGGIYEQYF. In DNA, the CDR3 is TGCGCCAGCAGCCGAACTAGCGGGGGAATATACGAGCAGTACTTC.

The rearrangement uses TRBV6-2 or TRBV6-3 and TRBJ2-7, with D perhaps assigned TRBD1 or TRBD2 (5 bases each). From germline, CDR1 is MNHEY and CDR2 SVGEGT. The CDR3 has 17 amino acids. With 3 bases removed from V and 3 bases from J, the gap between germline ends came to 21 bases. CDR3: CASSYSPSLRRGYEQYF. CDR3 in DNA: TGTGCCAGCAGTTATTCGCCTAGCCTTCGAAGGGGCTACGAGCAGTACTTC.

For the CDR3, the DNA is TGTGCCAGCAGTGAATCGCCCGGGGGCACCGGGGAGCTGTTTTTT. Protein sequence: CASSESPGGTGELFF. This chain connects TRBV6-1 to TRBJ2-2, with D possibly matching TRBD2 (6 bases). This CDR3 contains 15 residues. Per germline, CDR1 MNHNS and CDR2 SASEGT. Trimming cost V 2 bases and J 4 bases, with 11 bases left between them.

This clone was seen a few times. J is TRBJ1-4 and V is TRBV19, with D perhaps matching TRBD1 (6 bases). Trimming removed 7 bases from V and 3 bases from J, with 15 bases in between. Per the germline V gene, CDR1 is LNHDA and CDR2 is SQIVND (reference sequence). The CDR3 extends over 15 amino acids. In DNA form, the CDR3 reads TGTGCCAGTACCACTTCCAGGGGCCCTAATGAAAAACTGTTTTTT. Encoded protein: CASTTSRGPNEKLFF. The full variable domain, rest sourced from reference TRBV19 and TRBJ1-4, is DGGITQSPKYLFRKEGQNVTLSCEQNLNHDAMYWYRQDPGQGLRLIYYSQIVNDFQKGDIAEGYSVSREKKESFPLTVTSAQKNPTAFYLCASTTSRGPNEKLFFGSGTQLSVL.

The chain is built from TRBV7-9 and TRBJ1-1, with TRBD1 identical over 10 bases. The germline V gene encodes CDR1 SEHNR and CDR2 FQNEAQ (reference sequence). The CDR3 extends over 13 amino acids. Trimming cost V 6 bases and J 10 bases; bases outside gene matches: 8. CDR3 residues: CASRDRGTGVAFF. The CDR3, as DNA: TGTGCCAGCAGAGATAGGGGGACAGGGGTAGCTTTCTTT.

The chain recombines TRBV27 with TRBJ2-1, with 13 positions matching TRBD2. There are 18 residues in the CDR3. The germline V gene encodes CDR1 MNHEY and CDR2 SMNVEV (reference sequence). The junction had 6 bases not matched to a gene; V was cut back by 4 bases and J by 0 bases. CDR3 loop: CASSSGTSGVSSYNEQFF. The CDR3, as DNA: TGTGCCAGCAGTTCGGGGACTAGCGGGGTGAGCTCCTACAATGAGCAGTTCTTC.

The J gene is TRBJ1-2, the V gene TRBV18; 11 bases are a match to TRBD1. Germline trimming cut 2 bases from V and 5 bases from J; bases unmatched to any gene: 4. Germline V gene lookup returns CDR1 KGHSH and CDR2 LQKENI. The CDR3 has 15 residues. The CDR3 protein is CASSPSGQGDYGYTF. CDR3 bases: TGTGCCAGCTCACCATCGGGACAGGGGGATTATGGCTACACCTTC.

The CDR3 nucleotides are TGTGCCAGCAGCGTAGAGTTTAACTATGGCTACACCTTC. Translating it yields CASSVEFNYGYTF. This chain links TRBV9 with TRBJ1-2; no firm D call. This CDR3 has 13 residues. V lost 0 bases and J 1 base, leaving 4 bases between the germline ends. The germline V gene encodes CDR1 SGDLS and CDR2 YYNGEE.

The rearrangement links TRBV3-1 (or the pseudogene TRBV3-2) to TRBJ2-7; D may be TRBD1 (6 bases). The CDR3 is 16 residues long. The ends were cut back, 3 bases at V and 0 bases at J, with 15 bases in the middle. Germline-derived CDR1 and CDR2 are LGHDT and YNNKEL (reference sequence). The CDR3: CASSHLGQISSYEQYF. Here the CDR3 DNA reads TGTGCCAGCAGCCACCTAGGACAGATTTCCTCCTACGAGCAGTACTTC.

The rearrangement joins TRBV7-9 to TRBJ2-7; TRBD1 aligns across 8 bases. J was trimmed by 0 bases and V by 4 bases; bases with no gene match: 8. CDR1 is SEHNR, CDR2 FQNEAQ, per germline (reference sequence). The CDR3 is 16 residues long. CDR3 amino acids: CASSSLAGGFSYEQYF. The DNA for the CDR3 is TGTGCCAGCAGCTCCTTAGCAGGGGGCTTCTCCTACGAGCAGTACTTC.

This chain uses TRBV6-9 with TRBJ2-7; TRBD1 is a possible D gene (7 bases). CDR1 is MNHGY, CDR2 SVAAGI, per germline. Trimming cost V 4 bases and J 6 bases, with 16 bases left between them. The CDR3 sequence is 14 residues long. For the CDR3, the DNA is TGTGCCAGCAGTTCCGCCAGGGGGGTAAGCGAGCAGTACTTC. As protein: CASSSARGVSEQYF.

This rearrangement joins TRBV5-6 to TRBJ1-2; TRBD1 matches 8 bases. The CDR3 runs to 15 residues. V shed 1 base, J shed 4 bases, and the junction held 6 bases outside the gene matches. CDR1 SGHDT and CDR2 YYEEEE come from the germline V gene. CDR3 DNA: TGTGCCAGCAGCTTGTTGGACAGGGTTGTCTATGGCTACACCTTC. Protein: CASSLLDRVVYGYTF.

V gene TRBV6-2 or TRBV6-3 combines with J gene TRBJ1-5; D is perhaps TRBD1 (5 bases). V was pared by 2 bases and J by 9 bases, with 17 bases between. The CDR3 covers 15 residues. Germline-derived CDR1 and CDR2 are MNHEY and SVGEGT. CDR3 sequence: CASSYGGVVSRPQHF. The CDR3 coding sequence is TGTGCCAGCAGTTACGGGGGAGTAGTTTCTCGGCCCCAGCATTTT.

This clone was seen more than once but under ten times. V usage is TRBV19 and J usage is TRBJ1-2; D uncertain. There are 14 residues in the CDR3. V lost 4 bases to trimming and J lost 4 bases, with 13 bases between them. The germline V gene encodes CDR1 LNHDA and CDR2 SQIVND (reference sequence). The CDR3 DNA follows: TGTGCCAGTAGTACCCGGACCGACCTCTATGGCTACACCTTC. Its protein is CASSTRTDLYGYTF.

The chain recombines TRBV6-5 with TRBJ1-3; D gene unclear. CDR1 and CDR2 (germline): MNHEY, SVGAGI. The CDR3 contains 14 residues. Trimming cost V 7 bases and J 2 bases, with 12 bases left between them. The CDR3 loop reads CASKVQITGNTIYF. Written as DNA, the CDR3 is TGTGCCAGCAAGGTTCAAATTACTGGAAACACCATATATTTT.

This chain's CDR3 is CASSGTGTSITDTQYF. As DNA, the CDR3 is TGTGCCAGCAGCGGAACCGGGACTAGCATCACAGATACGCAGTATTTT. J is TRBJ2-3 and V is TRBV11-2; TRBD2 matches 9 bases. Trimming at V came to 5 bases and at J to 2 bases, leaving 8 bases not matched to a gene. Germline CDR1 reads SGHAT; CDR2 reads FQNNGV. This CDR3 is built from 16 residues.

This chain connects TRBV7-9 to TRBJ2-6; unclear D gene. V lost 5 bases and J 1 base, leaving 9 bases between the germline ends. The germline V gene has CDR1 SEHNR and CDR2 FQNEAQ (reference sequence). This CDR3 contains 15 residues. CDR3 protein: CASSPPWSGANVLTF. DNA of the CDR3: TGTGCCAGCAGCCCTCCGTGGTCTGGGGCCAACGTCCTGACTTTC.

This clone has only one observation. The chain combines TRBV29-1 with TRBJ2-1; a weak D match, TRBD2 (7 bases). Germline values: CDR1 SQVTM, CDR2 ANQGSEA. Trimming pared 7 bases from V and 12 bases from J, leaving 16 bases between. The CDR3 totals 11 residues. The CDR3 loop is CSATREGVQFF. CDR3 bases: TGCAGCGCCACCAGGGAGGGGGTGCAGTTCTTC.

Of note for this clone: At one boundary the junction diverges from the germline segment, which might be a read error. The J gene is TRBJ1-1, the V gene TRBV11-2, with D possibly matching TRBD1 (5 bases). The CDR3 extends over 13 amino acids. Germline values: CDR1 SGHAT, CDR2 FQNNGV. Here the CDR3 reads CASSKRPQEEGIF. DNA of the CDR3: TGTGCCAGCAGCAAACGCCCCCAAGAGGAGGGGATCTTT.

This clone has just one count. The genes are TRBV3-1 (or the pseudogene TRBV3-2) and TRBJ1-6, with D hard to call. CDR1 is LGHDT, CDR2 YNNKEL, per germline (reference sequence). This CDR3 contains 12 residues. The V end lost 0 bases, the J end lost 11 bases, and 5 bases lay between the germline ends. The DNA of the CDR3 is TGTGCCAGCAGCCAAGAGAATCCACCCCTCCACTTT. Amino acid sequence: CASSQENPPLHF.

The chain couples TRBV12-3 or TRBV12-4 to TRBJ1-1; the match to TRBD1 covers 7 bases. J lost 1 base, V lost 6 bases, and 2 bases had no gene match. The CDR3 consists of 13 residues. The DNA for the CDR3 is TGTGCCAGCAGCTACAGGGGGAACACTGAAGCTTTCTTT. Encoded protein: CASSYRGNTEAFF.

The V and J genes are TRBV15 and TRBJ2-5; TRBD2 might be the D (5 bases). The germline V and J ends were trimmed by 6 bases and 5 bases, with 16 bases remaining between them. In germline, CDR1 is LNHNV, CDR2 YYDKDF (reference sequence). CDR3 length: 14 amino acids. The CDR3 reads CATRSKIPGETQYF. The CDR3 DNA reads TGTGCCACCAGAAGCAAAATTCCGGGGGAGACCCAGTACTTC.

The genes are TRBV29-1 and TRBJ1-2; 10 bases match TRBD1. This CDR3 has 11 amino acids. V trimming: 6 bases; J trimming: 8 bases; junction bases outside the gene matches: 3. From germline, CDR1 is SQVTM and CDR2 ANQGSEA. The CDR3 DNA reads as TGCAGCGTGGGACAGGGGAAAGGCTACACCTTC. This sequence encodes CSVGQGKGYTF.